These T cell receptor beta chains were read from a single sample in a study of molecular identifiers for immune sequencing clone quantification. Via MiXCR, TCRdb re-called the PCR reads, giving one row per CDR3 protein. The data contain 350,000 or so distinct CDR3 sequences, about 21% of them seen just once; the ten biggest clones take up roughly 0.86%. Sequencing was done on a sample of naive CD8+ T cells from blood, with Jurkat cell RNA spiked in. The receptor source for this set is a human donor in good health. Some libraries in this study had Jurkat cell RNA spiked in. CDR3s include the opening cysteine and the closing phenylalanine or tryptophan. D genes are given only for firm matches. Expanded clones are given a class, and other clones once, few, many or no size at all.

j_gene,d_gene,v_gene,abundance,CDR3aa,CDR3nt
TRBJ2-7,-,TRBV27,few,CASSLAGTRYEQYF,TGTGCCAGCAGTTTAGCGGGCACACGGTACGAGCAGTACTTC
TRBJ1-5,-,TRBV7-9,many,CASSLGFNQPQHF,TGTGCCAGCAGCTTAGGCTTCAATCAGCCCCAGCATTTT
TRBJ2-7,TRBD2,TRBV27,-,CASSLTGGAYKQYF,TGTGCCAGCAGTTTAACCGGGGGGGCCTACAAGCAGTACTTC
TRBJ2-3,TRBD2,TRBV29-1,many,CSVEPGLAGIDTQYF,TGCAGCGTTGAACCCGGACTAGCGGGAATAGATACGCAGTATTTT
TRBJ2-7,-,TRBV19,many,CASSTSTGAPYEQYF,TGTGCCAGTAGTACCTCGACAGGTGCTCCCTACGAGCAGTACTTC
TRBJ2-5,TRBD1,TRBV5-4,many,CASSFNTGGDGGTQYF,TGTGCCAGCAGCTTTAATACAGGGGGCGACGGGGGGACCCAGTACTTC
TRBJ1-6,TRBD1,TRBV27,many,CASSYTGGNNSPLHF,TGTGCCAGCAGTTACACAGGGGGCAATAATTCACCCCTCCACTTT
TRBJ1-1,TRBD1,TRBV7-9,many,CASSPLTGANTEAFF,TGTGCCAGCAGCCCACTGACAGGGGCGAACACTGAAGCTTTCTTT
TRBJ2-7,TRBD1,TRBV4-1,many,CASSQDAGTGDYEQYF,TGCGCCAGCAGCCAAGACGCCGGGACAGGGGACTACGAGCAGTACTTC
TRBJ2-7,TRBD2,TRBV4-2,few,CASSQDPSGGPSYEQYF,TGTGCCAGCAGCCAAGATCCTAGCGGGGGACCCTCCTACGAGCAGTACTTC
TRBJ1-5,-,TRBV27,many,CASSLGMQGNQPQHF,TGTGCCAGCAGTTTAGGGATGCAGGGCAATCAGCCCCAGCATTTT
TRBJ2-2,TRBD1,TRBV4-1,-,CASSLLTGGYTGELFF,TGCGCCAGCAGCCTATTGACAGGGGGCTATACCGGGGAGCTGTTTTTT
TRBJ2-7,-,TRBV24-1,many,CATSDSRLGRSYEQYF,TGTGCCACCAGTGATTCGCGACTGGGGCGCTCCTACGAGCAGTACTTC
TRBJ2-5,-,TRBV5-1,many,CASSLYRPQETQYF,TGCGCCAGCAGCTTATACCGGCCGCAAGAGACCCAGTACTTC
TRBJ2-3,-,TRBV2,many,CASSEEDDTQYF,TGTGCCAGCAGTGAGGAGGATGATACGCAGTATTTT
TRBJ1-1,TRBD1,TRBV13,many,CASSPFGQGVEDAFF,TGTGCCAGCAGCCCTTTCGGACAGGGGGTAGAGGATGCTTTCTTT
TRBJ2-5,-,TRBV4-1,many,CASSTTDLETQYF,TGCGCCAGCAGCACAACGGACCTAGAGACCCAGTACTTC
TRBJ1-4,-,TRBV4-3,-,CASSHGTQHGEKLFF,TGCGCCAGCAGCCATGGGACCCAACACGGTGAAAAACTGTTTTTT
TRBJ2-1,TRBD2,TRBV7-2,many,CASSLLAGGHNEQFF,TGTGCCAGCAGCCTACTAGCGGGTGGCCACAATGAGCAGTTCTTC
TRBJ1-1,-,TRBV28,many,CASSLRDSSMNTEAFF,TGTGCCAGCAGTTTACGCGACAGCTCAATGAACACTGAAGCTTTCTTT
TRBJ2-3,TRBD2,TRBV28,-,CASSFPGTSGTSDIDTQYF,TGTGCCAGCAGTTTCCCCGGGACTAGCGGGACGTCAGACATAGATACGCAGTATTTT
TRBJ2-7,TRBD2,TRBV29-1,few,CSVKAGNYEQYF,TGCAGCGTTAAAGCGGGAAACTACGAGCAGTACTTC
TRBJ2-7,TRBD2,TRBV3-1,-,CASSQSGAAYEQYF,TGTGCCAGCAGCCAGAGCGGGGCTGCCTACGAGCAGTACTTC
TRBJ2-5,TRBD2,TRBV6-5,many,CASSYSAGGNQETQYF,TGTGCCAGCAGTTACAGCGCGGGGGGCAACCAAGAGACCCAGTACTTC
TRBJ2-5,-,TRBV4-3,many,CASSQDRQVGQETQYF,TGCGCCAGCAGCCAAGATCGGCAGGTGGGGCAAGAGACCCAGTACTTC
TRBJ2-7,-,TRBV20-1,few,CSARELAGRDYEQYF,TGCAGTGCTAGAGAATTAGCAGGGAGAGACTACGAGCAGTACTTC